A single sample gave rise to the 5 T cell receptor beta chains below, sequenced in a study of T cells in localized non-small cell lung cancer. This table comes from immunoSEQ multiplex PCR, and its TCRdb copy is limited to in-frame clones, with some not included. Altogether under 100,000 clones are present, 88% being singletons, with the ten largest covering about 20%. Sequencing used peripheral blood, obtained before any cancer treatment. These receptors were taken from a woman aged 40-69 years with stage I squamous cell lung carcinoma.

This chain connects TRBV13 to TRBJ2-3, with unresolved D. Germline V CDR1 and CDR2: PRHDT, FYEKMQ (reference sequence). Trimming removed 6 bases from V and 0 bases from J, with 10 bases in between. The CDR3 sequence is 14 residues long. The CDR3: CASRSWSSTDTQYF. CDR3 DNA sequence: TGTGCCAGCAGAAGCTGGTCTAGCACAGATACGCAGTATTTT.

This chain connects TRBV18 to TRBJ1-4; D uncertain. V was pared by 2 bases and J by 6 bases, with 7 bases between. The CDR3 contains 13 residues. Germline V gene data show CDR1 as KGHSH and CDR2 as LQKENI. Here the CDR3 reads CASSPRQDEKLFF. The CDR3 DNA follows: TGTGCCAGCTCACCAAGACAAGATGAAAAACTGTTTTTT. The entire variable domain, with the rest obtained from reference TRBV18 and TRBJ1-4, is as follows: NAGVMQNPRHLVRRRGQEARLRCSPMKGHSHVYWYRQLPEEGLKFMVYLQKENIIDESGMPKERFSAEFPKEGPSILRIQQVVRGDSAAYFCASSPRQDEKLFFGSGTQLSVL.

This chain uses TRBV19 with TRBJ2-3, with D unclear. The CDR3 consists of 14 residues. With 2 bases removed from V and 1 base from J, the gap between germline ends came to 7 bases. Per the germline V gene, CDR1 is LNHDA and CDR2 is SQIVND (reference sequence). The CDR3, as DNA: TGTGCCAGTAGTATAAGCGTTGGCACAGATACGCAGTATTTT. Its translation is CASSISVGTDTQYF.

V usage is TRBV11-3 and J usage is TRBJ1-1; D may be TRBD1 (6 bases). V lost 3 bases and J 5 bases, leaving 13 bases between the germline ends. There are 14 residues in the CDR3. Germline V gene sequence: CDR1 SGHNT, CDR2 YENEEA. The DNA for the CDR3 is TGTGCCAGCAGCTTTTCAGGGGCCGATACTGAAGCTTTCTTT. Residues: CASSFSGADTEAFF.

V usage is TRBV6-5 and J usage is TRBJ1-6; no definite D call. Trimming stripped 7 bases from V and 7 bases from J, with 11 bases between. The CDR3 loop spans 13 amino acids. Per germline, CDR1 MNHEY and CDR2 SVGAGI. In DNA form, the CDR3 reads TGTGCCAGCAAGAAGACGGCGAATTCACCCCTCCACTTT. Amino acid sequence: CASKKTANSPLHF.